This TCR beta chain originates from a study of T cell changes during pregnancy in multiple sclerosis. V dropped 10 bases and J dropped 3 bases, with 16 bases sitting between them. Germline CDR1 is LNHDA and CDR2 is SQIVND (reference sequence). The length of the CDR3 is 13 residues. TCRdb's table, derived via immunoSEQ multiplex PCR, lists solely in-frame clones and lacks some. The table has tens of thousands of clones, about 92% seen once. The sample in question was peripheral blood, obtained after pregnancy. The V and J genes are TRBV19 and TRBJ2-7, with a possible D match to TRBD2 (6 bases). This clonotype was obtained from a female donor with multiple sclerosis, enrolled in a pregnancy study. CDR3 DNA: TGTGCCACCCTTGGTCAGGGAGGCTACGAGCAGTACTTC. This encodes CATLGQGGYEQYF. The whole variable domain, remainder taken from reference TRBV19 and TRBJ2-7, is DGGITQSPKYLFRKEGQNVTLSCEQNLNHDAMYWYRQDPGQGLRLIYYSQIVNDFQKGDIAEGYSVSREKKESFPLTVTSAQKNPTAFYLCATLGQGGYEQYFGPGTRLTVT.